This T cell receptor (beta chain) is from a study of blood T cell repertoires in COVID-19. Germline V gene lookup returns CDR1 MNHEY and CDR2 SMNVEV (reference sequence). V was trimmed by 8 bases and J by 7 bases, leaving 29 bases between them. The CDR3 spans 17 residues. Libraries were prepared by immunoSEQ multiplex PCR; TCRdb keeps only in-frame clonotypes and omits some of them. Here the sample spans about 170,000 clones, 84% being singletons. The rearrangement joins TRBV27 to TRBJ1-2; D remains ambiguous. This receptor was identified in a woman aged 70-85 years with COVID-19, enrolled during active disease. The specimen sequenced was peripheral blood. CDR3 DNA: TGTGCCAGCGCCGAGGGAGGGATTCTATCCCTTAATGGTGGCTACACCTTC. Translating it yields CASAEGGILSLNGGYTF.